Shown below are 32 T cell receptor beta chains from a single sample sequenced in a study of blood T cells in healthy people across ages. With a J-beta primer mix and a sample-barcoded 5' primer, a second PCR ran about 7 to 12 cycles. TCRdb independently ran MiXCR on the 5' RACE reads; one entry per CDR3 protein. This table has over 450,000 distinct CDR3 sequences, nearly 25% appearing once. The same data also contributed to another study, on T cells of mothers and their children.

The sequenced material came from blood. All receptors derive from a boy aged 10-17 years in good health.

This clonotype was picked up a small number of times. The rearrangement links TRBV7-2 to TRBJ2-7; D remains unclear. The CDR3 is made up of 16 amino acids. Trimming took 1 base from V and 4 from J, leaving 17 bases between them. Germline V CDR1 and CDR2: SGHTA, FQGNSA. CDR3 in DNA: TGTGCCAGCAGCTTAGTTTTCGGCAAACGCCTTTACGAGCAGTACTTC. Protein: CASSLVFGKRLYEQYF.

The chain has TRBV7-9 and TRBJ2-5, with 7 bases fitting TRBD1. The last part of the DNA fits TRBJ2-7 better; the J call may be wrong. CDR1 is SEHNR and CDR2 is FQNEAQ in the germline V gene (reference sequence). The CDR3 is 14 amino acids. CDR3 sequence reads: CASSFRDSSYEQYF. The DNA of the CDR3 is TGTGCCAGCAGCTTCCGGGACAGTTCCTACGAGCAGTACTTC.

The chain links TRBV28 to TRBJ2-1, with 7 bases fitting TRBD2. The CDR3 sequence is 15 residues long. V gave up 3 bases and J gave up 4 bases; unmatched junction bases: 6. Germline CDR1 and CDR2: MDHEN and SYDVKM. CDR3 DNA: TGTGCCAGCAGTTTTTCAGCGGGGTTATACAATGAGCAGTTCTTC. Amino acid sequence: CASSFSAGLYNEQFF.

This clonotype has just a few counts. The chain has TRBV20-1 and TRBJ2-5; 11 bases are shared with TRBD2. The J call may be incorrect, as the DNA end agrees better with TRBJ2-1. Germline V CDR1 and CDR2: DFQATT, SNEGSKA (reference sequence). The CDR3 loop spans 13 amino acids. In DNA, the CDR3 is TGCAGTGCTCCGGGACTAGCGGTCAATGAGCAGTTCTTC. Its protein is CSAPGLAVNEQFF.

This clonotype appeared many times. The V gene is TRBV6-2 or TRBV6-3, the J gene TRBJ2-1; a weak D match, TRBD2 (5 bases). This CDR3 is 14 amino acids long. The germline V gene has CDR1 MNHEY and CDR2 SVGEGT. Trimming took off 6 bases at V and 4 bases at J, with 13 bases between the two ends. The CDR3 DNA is TGTGCCAGCAGCCTTGGAGGCGGGTACAATGAGCAGTTCTTC. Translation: CASSLGGGYNEQFF.

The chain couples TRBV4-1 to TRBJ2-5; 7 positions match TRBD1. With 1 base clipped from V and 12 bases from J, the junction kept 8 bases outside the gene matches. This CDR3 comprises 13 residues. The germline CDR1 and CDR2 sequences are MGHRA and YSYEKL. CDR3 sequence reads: CASSQAIDREKYF. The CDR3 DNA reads TGCGCCAGCAGCCAAGCTATAGACAGGGAGAAGTACTTC.

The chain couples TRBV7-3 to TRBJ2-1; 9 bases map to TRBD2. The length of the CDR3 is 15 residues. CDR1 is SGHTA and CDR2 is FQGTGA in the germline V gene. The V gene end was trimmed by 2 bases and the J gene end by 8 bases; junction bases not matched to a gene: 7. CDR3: CASSLGTSPIHEQFF. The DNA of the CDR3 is TGTGCCAGCAGCTTAGGGACTAGCCCTATCCATGAGCAGTTCTTC. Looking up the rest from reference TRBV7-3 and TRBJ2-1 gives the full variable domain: GAGVSQTPSNKVTEKGKYVELRCDPISGHTALYWYRQSLGQGPEFLIYFQGTGAADDSGLPNDRFFAVRPEGSVSTLKIQRTERGDSAVYLCASSLGTSPIHEQFFGPGTRLTVL.

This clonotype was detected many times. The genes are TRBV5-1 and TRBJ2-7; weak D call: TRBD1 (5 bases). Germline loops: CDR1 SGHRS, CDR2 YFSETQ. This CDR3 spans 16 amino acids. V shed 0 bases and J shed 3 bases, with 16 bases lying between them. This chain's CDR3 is CASSLEAGIQGYEQYF. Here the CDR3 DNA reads TGCGCCAGCAGCTTGGAAGCAGGGATCCAGGGCTACGAGCAGTACTTC.

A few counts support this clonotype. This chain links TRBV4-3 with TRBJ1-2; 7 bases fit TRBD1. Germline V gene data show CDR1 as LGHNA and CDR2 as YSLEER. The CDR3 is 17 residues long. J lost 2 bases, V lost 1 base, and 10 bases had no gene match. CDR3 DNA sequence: TGCGCCAGCAGCCAAGGGGGGCTTGCGGGACAGAACTATGGCTACACCTTC. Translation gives CASSQGGLAGQNYGYTF.

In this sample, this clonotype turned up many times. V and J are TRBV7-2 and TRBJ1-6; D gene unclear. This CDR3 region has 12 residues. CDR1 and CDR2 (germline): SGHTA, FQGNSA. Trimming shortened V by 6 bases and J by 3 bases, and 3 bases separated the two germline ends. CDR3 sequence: CASSYYNSPLHF. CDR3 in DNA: TGTGCCAGCAGTTACTATAATTCACCCCTCCACTTT.

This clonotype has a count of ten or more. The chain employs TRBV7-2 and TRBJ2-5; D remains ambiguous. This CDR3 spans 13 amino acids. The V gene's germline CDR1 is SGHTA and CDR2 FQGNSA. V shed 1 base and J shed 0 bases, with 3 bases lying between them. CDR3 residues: CASSLGYQETQYF. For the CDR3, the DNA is TGTGCCAGCAGCTTAGGTTACCAAGAGACCCAGTACTTC.

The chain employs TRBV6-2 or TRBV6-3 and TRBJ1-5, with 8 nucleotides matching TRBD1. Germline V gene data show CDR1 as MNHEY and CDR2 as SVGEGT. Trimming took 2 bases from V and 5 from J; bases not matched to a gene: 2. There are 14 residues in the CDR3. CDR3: CASSYGQGYQPQHF. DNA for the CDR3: TGTGCCAGCAGTTACGGACAGGGCTATCAGCCCCAGCATTTT.

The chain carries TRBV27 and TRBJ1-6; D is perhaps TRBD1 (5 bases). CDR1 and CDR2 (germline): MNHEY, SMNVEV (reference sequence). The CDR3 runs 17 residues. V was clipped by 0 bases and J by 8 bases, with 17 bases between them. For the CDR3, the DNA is TGTGCCAGCAGTTTATCGAATTCCCCCGGGGGTTATTCACCCCTCCACTTT. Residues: CASSLSNSPGGYSPLHF.

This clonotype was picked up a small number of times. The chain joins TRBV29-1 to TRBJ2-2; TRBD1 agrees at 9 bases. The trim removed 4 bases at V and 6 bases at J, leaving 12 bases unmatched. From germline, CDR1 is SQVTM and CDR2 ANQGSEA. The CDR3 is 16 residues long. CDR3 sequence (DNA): TGCAGCGTTGCCACTGCCGGGACAGGGATCGCCGGGGAGCTGTTTTTT. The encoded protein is CSVATAGTGIAGELFF.

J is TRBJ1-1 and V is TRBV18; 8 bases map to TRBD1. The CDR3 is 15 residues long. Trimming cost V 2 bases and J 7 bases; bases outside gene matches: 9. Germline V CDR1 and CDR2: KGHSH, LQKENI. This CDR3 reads CASSPKSGGAIEAFF. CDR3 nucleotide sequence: TGTGCCAGCTCACCAAAATCAGGGGGCGCGATTGAAGCTTTCTTT.

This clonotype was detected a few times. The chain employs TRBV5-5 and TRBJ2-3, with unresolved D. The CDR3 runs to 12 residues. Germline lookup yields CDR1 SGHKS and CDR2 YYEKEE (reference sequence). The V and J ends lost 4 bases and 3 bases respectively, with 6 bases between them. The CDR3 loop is CASSIRTDTQYF. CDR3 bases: TGTGCCAGCAGCATCCGTACAGATACGCAGTATTTT.

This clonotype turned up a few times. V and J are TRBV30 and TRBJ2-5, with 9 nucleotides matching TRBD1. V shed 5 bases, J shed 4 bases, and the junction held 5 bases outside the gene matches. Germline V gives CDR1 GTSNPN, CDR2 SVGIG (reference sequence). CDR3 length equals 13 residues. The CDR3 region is CAWVRTGAETQYF. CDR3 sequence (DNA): TGTGCCTGGGTAAGGACAGGGGCAGAGACCCAGTACTTC.

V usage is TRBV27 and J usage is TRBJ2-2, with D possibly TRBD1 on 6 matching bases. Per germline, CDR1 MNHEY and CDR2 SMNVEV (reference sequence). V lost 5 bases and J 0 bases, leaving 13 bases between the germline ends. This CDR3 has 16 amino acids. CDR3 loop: CASSLGTSANTGELFF. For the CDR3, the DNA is TGTGCCAGCAGTCTCGGGACATCCGCGAACACCGGGGAGCTGTTTTTT.

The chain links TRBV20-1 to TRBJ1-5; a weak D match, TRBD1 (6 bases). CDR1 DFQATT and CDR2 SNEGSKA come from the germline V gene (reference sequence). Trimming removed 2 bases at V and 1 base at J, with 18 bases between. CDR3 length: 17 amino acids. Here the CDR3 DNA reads TGCAGTGCTAGATGGCCCCAGGGGTTGTCGAGCAATCAGCCCCAGCATTTT. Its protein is CSARWPQGLSSNQPQHF.

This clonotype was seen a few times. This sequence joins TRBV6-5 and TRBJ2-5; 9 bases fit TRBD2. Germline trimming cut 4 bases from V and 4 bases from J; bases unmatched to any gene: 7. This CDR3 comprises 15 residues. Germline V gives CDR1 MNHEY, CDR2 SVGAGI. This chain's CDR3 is CASSFFGLARETQYF. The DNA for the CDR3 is TGTGCCAGCAGTTTCTTCGGACTAGCGCGAGAGACCCAGTACTTC.

This CDR3 is CASSIDFNYGYTF. CDR3 nucleotide sequence: TGTGCCAGCAGCATCGACTTTAACTATGGCTACACCTTC. The chain combines TRBV7-2 with TRBJ1-2; no firm D call. With 5 bases removed from V and 1 base from J, the gap between germline ends came to 8 bases. From germline, CDR1 is SGHTA and CDR2 FQGNSA. CDR3 length equals 13 residues.

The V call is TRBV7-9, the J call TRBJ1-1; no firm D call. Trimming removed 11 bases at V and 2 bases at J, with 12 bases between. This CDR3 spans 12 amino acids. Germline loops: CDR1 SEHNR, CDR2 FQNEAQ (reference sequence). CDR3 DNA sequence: TGTGCCGGAGGCGTTCGAAACACTGAAGCTTTCTTT. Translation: CAGGVRNTEAFF. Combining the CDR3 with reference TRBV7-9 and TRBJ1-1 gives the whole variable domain DTGVSQNPRHKITKRGQNVTFRCDPISEHNRLYWYRQTLGQGPEFLTYFQNEAQLEKSRLLSDRFSAERPKGSFSTLEIQRTEQGDSAMYLCAGGVRNTEAFFGQGTRLTVV.

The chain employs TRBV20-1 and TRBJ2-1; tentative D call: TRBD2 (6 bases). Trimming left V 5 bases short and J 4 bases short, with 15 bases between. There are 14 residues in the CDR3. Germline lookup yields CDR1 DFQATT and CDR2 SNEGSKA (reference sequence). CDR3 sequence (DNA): TGCAGTGCTCCCAGGCTAGGAGGGTACAATGAGCAGTTCTTC. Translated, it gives CSAPRLGGYNEQFF.

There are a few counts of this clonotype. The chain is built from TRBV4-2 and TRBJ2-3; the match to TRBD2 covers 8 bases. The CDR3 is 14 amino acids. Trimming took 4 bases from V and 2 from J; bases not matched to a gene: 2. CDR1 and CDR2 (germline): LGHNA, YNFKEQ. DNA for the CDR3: TGTGCCAGCAGCCTAGCGGGGTACACAGATACGCAGTATTTT. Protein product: CASSLAGYTDTQYF.

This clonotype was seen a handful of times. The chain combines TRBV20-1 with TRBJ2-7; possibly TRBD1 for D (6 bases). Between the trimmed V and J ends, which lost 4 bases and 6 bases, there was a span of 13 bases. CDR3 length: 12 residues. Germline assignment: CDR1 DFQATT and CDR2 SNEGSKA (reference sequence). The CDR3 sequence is CSANGQTGEQYF. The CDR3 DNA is TGCAGTGCTAATGGACAGACGGGCGAGCAGTACTTC.

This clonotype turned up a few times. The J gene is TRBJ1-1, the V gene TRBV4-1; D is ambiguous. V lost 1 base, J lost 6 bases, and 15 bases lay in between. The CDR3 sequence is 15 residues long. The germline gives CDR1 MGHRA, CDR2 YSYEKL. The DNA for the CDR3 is TGCGCCAGCAGCCAAGGATTTGGGATAGAAGCTGAAGCTTTCTTT. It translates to CASSQGFGIEAEAFF.

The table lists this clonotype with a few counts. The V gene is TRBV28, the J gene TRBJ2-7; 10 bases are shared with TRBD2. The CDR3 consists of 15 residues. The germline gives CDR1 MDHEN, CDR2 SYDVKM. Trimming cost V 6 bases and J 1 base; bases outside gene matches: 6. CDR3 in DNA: TGTGCCAGCAGGAACGGAGCGGGAGGGTCCTACGAGCAGTACTTC. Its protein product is CASRNGAGGSYEQYF. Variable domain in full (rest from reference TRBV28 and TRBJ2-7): DVKVTQSSRYLVKRTGEKVFLECVQDMDHENMFWYRQDPGLGLRLIYFSYDVKMKEKGDIPEGYSVSREKKERFSLILESASTNQTSMYLCASRNGAGGSYEQYFGPGTRLTVT.

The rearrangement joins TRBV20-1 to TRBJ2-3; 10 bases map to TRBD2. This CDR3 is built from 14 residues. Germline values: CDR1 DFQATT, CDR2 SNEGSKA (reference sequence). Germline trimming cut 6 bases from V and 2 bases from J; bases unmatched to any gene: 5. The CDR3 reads CSAVAGGFTDTQYF. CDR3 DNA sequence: TGCAGTGCAGTAGCGGGGGGCTTCACAGATACGCAGTATTTT.

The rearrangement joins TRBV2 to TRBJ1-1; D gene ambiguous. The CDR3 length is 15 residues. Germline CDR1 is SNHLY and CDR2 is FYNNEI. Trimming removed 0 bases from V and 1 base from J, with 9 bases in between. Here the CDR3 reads CASSEAMGTNTEAFF. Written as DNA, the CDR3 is TGTGCCAGCAGTGAAGCGATGGGTACGAACACTGAAGCTTTCTTT.

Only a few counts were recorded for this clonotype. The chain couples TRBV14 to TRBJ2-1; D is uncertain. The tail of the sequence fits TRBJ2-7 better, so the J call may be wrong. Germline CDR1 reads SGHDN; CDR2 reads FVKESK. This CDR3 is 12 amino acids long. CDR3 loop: CASSQVTYEQYF. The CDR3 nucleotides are TGTGCCAGCAGCCAAGTCACCTACGAGCAGTACTTC.

CDR3 protein: CASRSGARGYGYTF. CDR3 sequence (DNA): TGTGCCAGCAGATCCGGGGCCAGGGGGTATGGCTACACCTTC. The chain uses TRBV27 and TRBJ1-2, with 7 bases aligning to TRBD1. The CDR3 sequence is 14 residues long. V lost 6 bases to trimming and J lost 5 bases; unmatched junction nucleotides: 9. Looked up from germline, CDR1 is MNHEY and CDR2 is SMNVEV (reference sequence).

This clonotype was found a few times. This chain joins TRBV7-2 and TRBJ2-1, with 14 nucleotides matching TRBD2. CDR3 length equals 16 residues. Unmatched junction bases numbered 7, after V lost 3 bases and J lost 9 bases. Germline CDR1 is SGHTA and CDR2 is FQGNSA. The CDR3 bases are TGTGCCAGCAGCTTGGTCGGGACTAGCGGGAGTGGTGAGCAGTTCTTC. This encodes CASSLVGTSGSGEQFF.